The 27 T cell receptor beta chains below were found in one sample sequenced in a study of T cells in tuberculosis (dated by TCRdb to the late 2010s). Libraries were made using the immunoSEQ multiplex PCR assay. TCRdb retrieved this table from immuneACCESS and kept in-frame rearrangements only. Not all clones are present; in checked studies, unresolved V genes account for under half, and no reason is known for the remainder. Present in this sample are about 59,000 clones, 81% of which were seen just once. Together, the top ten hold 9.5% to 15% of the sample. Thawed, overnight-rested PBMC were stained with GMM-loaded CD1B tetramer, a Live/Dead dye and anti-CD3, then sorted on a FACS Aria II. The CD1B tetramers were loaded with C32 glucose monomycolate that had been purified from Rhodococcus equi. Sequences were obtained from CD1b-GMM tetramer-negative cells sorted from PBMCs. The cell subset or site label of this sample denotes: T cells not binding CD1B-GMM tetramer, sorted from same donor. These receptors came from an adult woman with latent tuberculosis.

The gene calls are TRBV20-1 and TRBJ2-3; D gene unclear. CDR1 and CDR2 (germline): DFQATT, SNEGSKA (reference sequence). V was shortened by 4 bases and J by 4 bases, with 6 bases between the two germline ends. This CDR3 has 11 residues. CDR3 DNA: TGCAGTGCTAATAGTCCAGATACGCAGTATTTT. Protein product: CSANSPDTQYF.

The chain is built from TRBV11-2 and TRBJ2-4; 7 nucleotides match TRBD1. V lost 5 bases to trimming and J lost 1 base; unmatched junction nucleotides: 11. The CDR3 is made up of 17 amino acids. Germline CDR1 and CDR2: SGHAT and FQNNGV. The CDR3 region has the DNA TGTGCCAGCAGCCCTCTGGACAGGCTCGGGGCCAAAAACATTCAGTACTTC. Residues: CASSPLDRLGAKNIQYF. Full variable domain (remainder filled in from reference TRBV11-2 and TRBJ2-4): EAGVAQSPRYKIIEKRQSVAFWCNPISGHATLYWYQQILGQGPKLLIQFQNNGVVDDSQLPKDRFSAERLKGVDSTLKIQPAKLEDSAVYLCASSPLDRLGAKNIQYFGAGTRLSVL.

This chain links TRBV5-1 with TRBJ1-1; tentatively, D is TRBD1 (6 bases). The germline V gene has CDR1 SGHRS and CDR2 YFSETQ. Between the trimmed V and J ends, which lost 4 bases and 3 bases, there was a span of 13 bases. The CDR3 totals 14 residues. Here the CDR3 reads CASSVQGRDTEAFF. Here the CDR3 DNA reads TGCGCCAGCAGCGTGCAGGGGAGGGACACTGAAGCTTTCTTT.

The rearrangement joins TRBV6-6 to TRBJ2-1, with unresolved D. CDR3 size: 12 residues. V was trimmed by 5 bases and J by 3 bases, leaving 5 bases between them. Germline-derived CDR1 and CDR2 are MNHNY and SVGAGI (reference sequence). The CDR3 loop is CASSPHYNEQFF. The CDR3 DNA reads TGTGCCAGCAGTCCCCACTACAATGAGCAGTTCTTC.

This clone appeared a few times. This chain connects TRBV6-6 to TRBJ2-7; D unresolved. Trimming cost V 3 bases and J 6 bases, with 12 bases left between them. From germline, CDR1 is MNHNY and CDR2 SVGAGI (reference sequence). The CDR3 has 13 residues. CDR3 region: CASSYLGDGEQYF. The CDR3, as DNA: TGTGCCAGCAGTTATCTTGGAGATGGCGAGCAGTACTTC.

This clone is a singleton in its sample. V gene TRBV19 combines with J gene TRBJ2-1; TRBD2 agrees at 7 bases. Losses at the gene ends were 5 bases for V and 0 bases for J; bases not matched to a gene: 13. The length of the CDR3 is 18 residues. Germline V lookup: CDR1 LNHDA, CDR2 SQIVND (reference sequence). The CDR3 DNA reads TGTGCCAGTAGTGGTGACTTATTCGGGGGGAGCTCCTACAATGAGCAGTTCTTC. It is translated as CASSGDLFGGSSYNEQFF.

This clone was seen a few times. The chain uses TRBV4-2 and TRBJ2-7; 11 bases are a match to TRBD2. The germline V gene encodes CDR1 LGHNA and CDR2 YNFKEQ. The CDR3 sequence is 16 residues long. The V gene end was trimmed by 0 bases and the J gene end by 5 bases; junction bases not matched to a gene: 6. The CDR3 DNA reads TGTGCCAGCAGCCAAGATTGGCTAGCGGGAGGTAACGAGCAGTACTTC. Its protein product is CASSQDWLAGGNEQYF.

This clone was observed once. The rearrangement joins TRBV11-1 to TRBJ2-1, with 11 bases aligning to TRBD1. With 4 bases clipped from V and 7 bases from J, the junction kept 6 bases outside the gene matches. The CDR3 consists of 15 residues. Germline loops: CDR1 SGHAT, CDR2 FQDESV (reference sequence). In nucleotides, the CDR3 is TGTGCCAGCAGCTCGACCCGGGACAGGGGGAATGAGCAGTTCTTC. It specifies CASSSTRDRGNEQFF. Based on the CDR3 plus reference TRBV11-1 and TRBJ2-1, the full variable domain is EAEVAQSPRYKITEKSQAVAFWCDPISGHATLYWYRQILGQGPELLVQFQDESVVDDSQLPKDRFSAERLKGVDSTLKIQPAELGDSAMYLCASSSTRDRGNEQFFGPGTRLTVL.

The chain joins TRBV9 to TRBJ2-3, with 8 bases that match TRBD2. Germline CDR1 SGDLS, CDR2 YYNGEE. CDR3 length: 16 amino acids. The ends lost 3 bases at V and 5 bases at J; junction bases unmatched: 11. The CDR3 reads CASSAVRAGGGDTQYF. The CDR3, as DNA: TGTGCCAGCAGCGCGGTCCGGGCGGGAGGTGGAGATACGCAGTATTTT.

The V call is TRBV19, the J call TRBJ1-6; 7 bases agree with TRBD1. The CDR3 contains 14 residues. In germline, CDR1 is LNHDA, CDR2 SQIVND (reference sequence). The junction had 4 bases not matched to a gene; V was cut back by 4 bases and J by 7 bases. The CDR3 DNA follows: TGTGCCAGTAGTACAGGGGGTCAGAATTCACCCCTCCACTTT. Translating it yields CASSTGGQNSPLHF.

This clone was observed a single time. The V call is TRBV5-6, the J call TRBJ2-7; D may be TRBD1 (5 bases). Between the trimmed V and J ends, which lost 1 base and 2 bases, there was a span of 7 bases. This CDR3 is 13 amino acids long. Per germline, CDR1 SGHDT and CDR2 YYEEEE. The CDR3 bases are TGTGCCAGCAGCTTGCAGACAGCCTACGAGCAGTACTTC. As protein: CASSLQTAYEQYF.

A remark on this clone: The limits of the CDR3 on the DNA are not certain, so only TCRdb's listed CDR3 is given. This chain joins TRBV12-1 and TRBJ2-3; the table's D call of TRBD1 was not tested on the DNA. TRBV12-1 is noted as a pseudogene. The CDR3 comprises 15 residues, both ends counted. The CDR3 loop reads CASSFGQGAADTQYF.

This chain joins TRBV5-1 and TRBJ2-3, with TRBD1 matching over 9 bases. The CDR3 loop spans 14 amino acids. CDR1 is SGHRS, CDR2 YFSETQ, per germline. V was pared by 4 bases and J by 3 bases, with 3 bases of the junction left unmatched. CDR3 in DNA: TGCGCCAGCAGCCCAGGGACAGGGACAGATACGCAGTATTTT. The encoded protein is CASSPGTGTDTQYF.

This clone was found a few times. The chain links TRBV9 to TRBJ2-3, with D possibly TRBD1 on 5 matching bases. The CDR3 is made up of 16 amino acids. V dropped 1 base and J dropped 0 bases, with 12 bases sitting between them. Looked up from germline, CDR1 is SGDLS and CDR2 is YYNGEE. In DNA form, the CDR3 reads TGTGCCAGCAGCGTATCAGGGTTTGTAAGCACAGATACGCAGTATTTT. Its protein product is CASSVSGFVSTDTQYF.

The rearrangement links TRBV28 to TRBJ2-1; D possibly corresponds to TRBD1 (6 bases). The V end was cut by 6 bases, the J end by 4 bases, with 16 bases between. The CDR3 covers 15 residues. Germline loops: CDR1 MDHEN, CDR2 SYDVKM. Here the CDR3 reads CASRDSGLTYNEQFF. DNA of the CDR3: TGTGCCAGCAGGGACAGTGGACTCACTTACAATGAGCAGTTCTTC. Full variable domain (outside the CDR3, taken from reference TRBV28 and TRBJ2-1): DVKVTQSSRYLVKRTGEKVFLECVQDMDHENMFWYRQDPGLGLRLIYFSYDVKMKEKGDIPEGYSVSREKKERFSLILESASTNQTSMYLCASRDSGLTYNEQFFGPGTRLTVL.

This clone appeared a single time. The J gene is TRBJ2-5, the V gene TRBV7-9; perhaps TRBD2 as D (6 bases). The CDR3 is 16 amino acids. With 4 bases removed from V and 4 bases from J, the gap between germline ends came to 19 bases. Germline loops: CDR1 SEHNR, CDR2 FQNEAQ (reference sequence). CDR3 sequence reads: CASSSLWRGPGETQYF. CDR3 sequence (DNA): TGTGCCAGCAGCTCCCTCTGGCGGGGTCCTGGAGAGACCCAGTACTTC. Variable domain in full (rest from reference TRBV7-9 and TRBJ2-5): DTGVSQNPRHKITKRGQNVTFRCDPISEHNRLYWYRQTLGQGPEFLTYFQNEAQLEKSRLLSDRFSAERPKGSFSTLEIQRTEQGDSAMYLCASSSLWRGPGETQYFGPGTRLLVL.

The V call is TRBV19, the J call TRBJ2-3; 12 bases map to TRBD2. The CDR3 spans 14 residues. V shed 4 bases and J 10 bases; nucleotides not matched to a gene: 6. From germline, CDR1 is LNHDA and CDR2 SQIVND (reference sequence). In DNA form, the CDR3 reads TGTGCCAGTAGTACCCGGACTAGCGGGACCCCGCAGTATTTT. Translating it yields CASSTRTSGTPQYF.

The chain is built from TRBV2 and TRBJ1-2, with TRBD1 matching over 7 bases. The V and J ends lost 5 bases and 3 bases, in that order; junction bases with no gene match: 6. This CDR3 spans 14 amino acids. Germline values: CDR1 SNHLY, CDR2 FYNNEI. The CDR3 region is CASSPTGQDYGYTF. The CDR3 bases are TGTGCCAGCAGTCCAACCGGACAGGACTATGGCTACACCTTC.

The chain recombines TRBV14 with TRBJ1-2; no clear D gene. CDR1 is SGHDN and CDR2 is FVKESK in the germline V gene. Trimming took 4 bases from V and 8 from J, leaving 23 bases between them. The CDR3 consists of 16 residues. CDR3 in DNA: TGTGCCAGCAGCCTCCCCGAGGAGGGTCCTATGAGGGGCTACACCTTC. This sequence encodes CASSLPEEGPMRGYTF.

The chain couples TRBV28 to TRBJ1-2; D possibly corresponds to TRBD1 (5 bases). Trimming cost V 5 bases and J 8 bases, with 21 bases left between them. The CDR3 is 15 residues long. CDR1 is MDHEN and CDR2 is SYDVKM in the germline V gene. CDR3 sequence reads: CASSPSDRPTFGYTF. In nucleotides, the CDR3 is TGTGCCAGCAGTCCATCCGACAGACCCACCTTCGGCTACACCTTC.

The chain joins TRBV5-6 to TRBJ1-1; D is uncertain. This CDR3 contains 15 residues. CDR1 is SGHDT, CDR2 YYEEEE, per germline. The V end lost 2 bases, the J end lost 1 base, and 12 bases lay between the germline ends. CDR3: CASSLGSYRNTEAFF. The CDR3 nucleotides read TGTGCCAGCAGCTTAGGATCCTACAGGAACACTGAAGCTTTCTTT.

The CDR3 nucleotides are TGTGCCAGCAGGGGAGCGGGAGAGGCAGATACGCAGTATTTT. Translating gives CASRGAGEADTQYF. V usage is TRBV28 and J usage is TRBJ2-3; TRBD2 aligns across 8 bases. Germline V gives CDR1 MDHEN, CDR2 SYDVKM. This CDR3 comprises 14 residues. The V and J ends lost 6 bases and 4 bases, in that order; junction bases with no gene match: 6.

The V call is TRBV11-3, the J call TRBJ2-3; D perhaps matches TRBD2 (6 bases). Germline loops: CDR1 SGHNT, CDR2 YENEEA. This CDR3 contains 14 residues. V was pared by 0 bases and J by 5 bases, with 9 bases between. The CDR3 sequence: CASSLDVGGDTQYF. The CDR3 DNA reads TGTGCCAGCAGCTTAGACGTGGGGGGAGATACGCAGTATTTT.

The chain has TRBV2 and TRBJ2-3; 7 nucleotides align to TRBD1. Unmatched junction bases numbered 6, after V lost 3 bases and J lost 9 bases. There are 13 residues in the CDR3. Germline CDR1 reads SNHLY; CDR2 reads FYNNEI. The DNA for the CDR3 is TGTGCCAGCAGTGAGGATTTGACAGGGACGCAGTATTTT. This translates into CASSEDLTGTQYF.

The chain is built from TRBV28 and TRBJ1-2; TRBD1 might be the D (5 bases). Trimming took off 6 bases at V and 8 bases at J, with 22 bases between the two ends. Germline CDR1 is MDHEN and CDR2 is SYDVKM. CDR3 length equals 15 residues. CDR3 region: CASSLGVGGREGYTF. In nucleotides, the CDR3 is TGTGCCAGCAGCCTAGGGGTCGGCGGCCGCGAGGGCTACACCTTC.

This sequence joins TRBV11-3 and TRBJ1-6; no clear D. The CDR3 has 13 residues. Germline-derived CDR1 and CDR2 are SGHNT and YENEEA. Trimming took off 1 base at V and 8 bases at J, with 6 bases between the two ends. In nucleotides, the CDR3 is TGTGCCAGCAGCTTAGTTCTAGATTCACCCCTCCACTTT. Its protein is CASSLVLDSPLHF.

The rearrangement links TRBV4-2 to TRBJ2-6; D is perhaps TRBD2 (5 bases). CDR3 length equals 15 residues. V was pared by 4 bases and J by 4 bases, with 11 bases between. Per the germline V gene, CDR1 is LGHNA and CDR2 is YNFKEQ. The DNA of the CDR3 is TGTGCCAGCAGCCCGGAGGCTACCGGGGCCAACGTCCTGACTTTC. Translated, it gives CASSPEATGANVLTF.